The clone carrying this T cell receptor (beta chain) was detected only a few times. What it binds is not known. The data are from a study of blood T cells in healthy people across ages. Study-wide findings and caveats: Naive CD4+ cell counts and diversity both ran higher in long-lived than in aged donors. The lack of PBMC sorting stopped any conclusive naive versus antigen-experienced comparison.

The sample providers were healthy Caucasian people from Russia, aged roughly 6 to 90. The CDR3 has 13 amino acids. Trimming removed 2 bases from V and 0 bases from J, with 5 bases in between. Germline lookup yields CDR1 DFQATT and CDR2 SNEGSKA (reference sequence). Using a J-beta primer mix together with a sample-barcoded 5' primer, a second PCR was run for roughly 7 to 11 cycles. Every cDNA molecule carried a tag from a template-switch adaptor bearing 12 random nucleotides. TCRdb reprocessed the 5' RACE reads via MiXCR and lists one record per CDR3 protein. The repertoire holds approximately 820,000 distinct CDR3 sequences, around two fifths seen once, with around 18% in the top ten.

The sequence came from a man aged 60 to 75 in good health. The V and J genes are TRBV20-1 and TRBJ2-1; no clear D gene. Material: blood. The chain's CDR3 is CSARTFSYNEQFF. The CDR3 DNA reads TGCAGTGCTAGAACCTTCTCCTACAATGAGCAGTTCTTC.